Below, 14 T cell receptor beta chains from the same sample are listed, as sequenced in a study of siplizumab effects on memory and regulatory T cells. The assay was immunoSEQ multiplex PCR, and TCRdb's table has in-frame clones only and misses some. The table records about 100,000 clones, about 91% of them present only once. Input material: Tregs sorted from blood. The receptors were gathered from a human donor in good health.

The J gene is TRBJ2-7, the V gene TRBV4-2, with 14 positions matching TRBD2. Trimming took 1 base from V and 1 from J; bases not matched to a gene: 6. The CDR3 spans 18 residues. Per germline, CDR1 LGHNA and CDR2 YNFKEQ. CDR3 loop: CASSQAGLAGALSYEQYF. In DNA, the CDR3 is TGTGCCAGCAGCCAAGCGGGACTAGCGGGGGCCCTTTCCTACGAGCAGTACTTC.

This sequence joins TRBV4-2 and TRBJ2-1; weak D call: TRBD1 (6 bases). The length of the CDR3 is 18 residues. Looked up from germline, CDR1 is LGHNA and CDR2 is YNFKEQ. Deletions cut 6 bases from V and 6 bases from J, with 27 bases between. Written as DNA, the CDR3 is TGTGCCAGCAGGCTCGAGATCTCAGGGGCTAGGAGCCTCAATGAGCAGTTCTTC. This translates into CASRLEISGARSLNEQFF.

This clone was observed once. J is TRBJ2-1 and V is TRBV5-1; D not resolved. CDR3 size: 10 residues. CDR1 and CDR2 from the germline V gene are SGHRS and YFSETQ. V lost 4 bases to trimming and J lost 9 bases, with 5 bases between them. The CDR3 DNA reads TGCGCCAGCAGCGATGGTGAGCAGTTCTTC. Amino acid sequence: CASSDGEQFF.

The V call is TRBV7-9, the J call TRBJ2-7, with D hard to call. This CDR3 comprises 13 residues. The ends were cut back, 3 bases at V and 1 base at J, with 7 bases in the middle. Looked up from germline, CDR1 is SEHNR and CDR2 is FQNEAQ (reference sequence). The CDR3 sequence: CASSFGKSYEQYF. The CDR3 DNA follows: TGTGCCAGCAGCTTTGGGAAATCCTACGAGCAGTACTTC.

The chain uses TRBV2 and TRBJ2-2; perhaps TRBD2 as D (5 bases). There are 13 residues in the CDR3. The germline V and J ends were trimmed by 8 bases and 0 bases, with 7 bases remaining between them. Germline assignment: CDR1 SNHLY and CDR2 FYNNEI. The chain's CDR3 is CASGETNTGELFF. In nucleotides, the CDR3 is TGTGCCAGCGGGGAGACGAACACCGGGGAGCTGTTTTTT.

This chain links TRBV11-3 with TRBJ2-3; 10 nucleotides align to TRBD2. This CDR3 comprises 16 residues. The germline V gene encodes CDR1 SGHNT and CDR2 YENEEA. The V segment lost 6 bases and the J segment 7 bases; nucleotides outside the gene matches: 13. The CDR3 protein is CASSTGTSVTVNTQYF. CDR3 nucleotide sequence: TGTGCCAGCAGTACCGGGACTAGCGTTACGGTGAATACGCAGTATTTT.

The chain carries TRBV28 and TRBJ2-2; tentative D call: TRBD1 (6 bases). This CDR3 region has 14 residues. V lost 3 bases, J lost 5 bases, and 10 bases lay in between. The germline V gene encodes CDR1 MDHEN and CDR2 SYDVKM. The CDR3 sequence is CASSFGQRTGELFF. The CDR3 DNA reads as TGTGCCAGCAGTTTTGGACAGCGAACCGGGGAGCTGTTTTTT.

The chain employs TRBV29-1 and TRBJ2-7, with unresolved D. The CDR3 has 14 amino acids. The V and J ends lost 5 bases and 0 bases respectively, with 14 bases between them. Germline V gives CDR1 SQVTM, CDR2 ANQGSEA. The CDR3 spells CSVSSVPGSYEQYF. Written as DNA, the CDR3 is TGCAGCGTTAGTTCCGTACCGGGCTCCTACGAGCAGTACTTC.

The chain uses TRBV5-1 and TRBJ2-3, with D perhaps TRBD2 (5 bases). The CDR3 covers 16 residues. V lost 0 bases, J lost 2 bases, and 13 bases lay in between. Germline CDR1 and CDR2: SGHRS and YFSETQ. CDR3 amino acids: CASSLVGSAITDTQYF. The CDR3 DNA follows: TGCGCCAGCAGCTTGGTGGGTAGCGCTATCACAGATACGCAGTATTTT.

The chain carries TRBV18 and TRBJ2-7; 8 bases match TRBD2. Per germline, CDR1 KGHSH and CDR2 LQKENI. The CDR3 runs to 15 residues. Trimming cost V 4 bases and J 3 bases; bases outside gene matches: 8. CDR3 nucleotide sequence: TGTGCCAGCTCACGACTGGCGGGAGGCGTCTACGAGCAGTACTTC. Its translation: CASSRLAGGVYEQYF.

The chain has TRBV7-6 and TRBJ2-7, with 7 nucleotides matching TRBD2. Unmatched junction bases numbered 13, after V lost 1 base and J lost 7 bases. The CDR3 is made up of 16 amino acids. Germline V gene lookup returns CDR1 SGHVS and CDR2 FNYEAQ. This chain's CDR3 is CASSLVPGLPGFEQYF. The CDR3 DNA sequence: TGTGCCAGCAGCTTAGTTCCGGGACTACCTGGCTTTGAGCAGTACTTC.

The chain links TRBV25-1 to TRBJ2-7, with D perhaps TRBD1 (5 bases). Germline CDR1 and CDR2: MGHDK and SYGVNS. The V gene lost 7 bases and the J gene lost 2 bases, with 15 bases spanning the gap. This CDR3 has 14 amino acids. The DNA of the CDR3 is TGTGCCAGCATTCTACAGACAGCTCCCTACGAGCAGTACTTC. This translates into CASILQTAPYEQYF.

This chain uses TRBV11-2 with TRBJ1-1; TRBD1 aligns across 7 bases. The CDR3 covers 13 residues. Germline loops: CDR1 SGHAT, CDR2 FQNNGV. V gave up 2 bases and J gave up 10 bases; unmatched junction bases: 7. The CDR3 DNA reads TGTGCCAGCAGCTTACTACAGGGGAATTTAGCTTTCTTT. This gives the protein CASSLLQGNLAFF.

V is TRBV25-1 and J is TRBJ1-5, with 8 bases that match TRBD1. CDR1 is MGHDK, CDR2 SYGVNS, per germline. Losses at the gene ends were 3 bases for V and 2 bases for J; bases not matched to a gene: 0. The CDR3 contains 14 residues. The CDR3 coding sequence is TGTGCCAGCAGTGAGGGACAGGGCAATCAGCCCCAGCATTTT. It specifies CASSEGQGNQPQHF.